Below, 25 T cell receptor beta chains from the same sample are listed, as sequenced in a study of blood T cells in healthy people across ages. Sample-barcoded 5' priming and a J-beta primer mix drove a second PCR of about 6 to 12 cycles. TCRdb re-derived calls from the 5' RACE reads in MiXCR, one entry per CDR3 protein. Among around 700,000 distinct CDR3 sequences, about 25% were seen once, and the ten largest hold more than 8.5%. These same records also appear under a second study, on T cells of mothers and their children.

What was sequenced was blood. These receptors all stem from a boy under 18 in good health.

For the CDR3, the DNA is TGCAGTGCTAGAGATACAGGAATATCCTACGAGCAGTACTTC. It codes for CSARDTGISYEQYF. The chain carries TRBV20-1 and TRBJ2-5, with a weak D call TRBD1 (5 bases). The DNA end lines up better with TRBJ2-7; the J call may be wrong. CDR3 length: 14 amino acids. Germline CDR1 reads DFQATT; CDR2 reads SNEGSKA (reference sequence).

V and J are TRBV3-1 and TRBJ2-1; 8 bases map to TRBD2. Unmatched junction bases numbered 7, after V lost 2 bases and J lost 7 bases. The CDR3 sequence is 15 residues long. Germline CDR1 reads LGHDT; CDR2 reads YNNKEL (reference sequence). CDR3 sequence (DNA): TGTGCCAGCAGCCAATCGGGGGGGGCTGTTAATGAGCAGTTCTTC. Amino acids: CASSQSGGAVNEQFF.

The V and J genes are TRBV19 and TRBJ2-1, with 16 bases fitting TRBD2. The CDR3 extends over 14 amino acids. CDR1 and CDR2 (germline): LNHDA, SQIVND (reference sequence). V lost 3 bases to trimming and J lost 12 bases; unmatched junction nucleotides: 2. The CDR3 coding sequence is TGTGCCAGTAGTATCGGGACTAGCGGGAGGGTGCAGTTCTTC. This sequence encodes CASSIGTSGRVQFF.

This CDR3 is CASSVGYWGAENIQYF. The CDR3, as DNA: TGTGCCAGCAGCGTAGGTTATTGGGGGGCCGAAAACATTCAGTACTTC. The chain has TRBV9 and TRBJ2-4; D is tentatively TRBD1 or TRBD2 (6 bases each). CDR3 length equals 16 residues. Germline lookup yields CDR1 SGDLS and CDR2 YYNGEE. V lost 0 bases to trimming and J lost 5 bases, with 15 bases between them.

The chain joins TRBV4-1 to TRBJ1-2; D is perhaps TRBD1 (5 bases). V was cut by 1 base and J by 0 bases, with 12 bases left in between. The CDR3 runs to 16 residues. CDR1 MGHRA and CDR2 YSYEKL come from the germline V gene. CDR3 bases: TGCGCCAGCAGCCAAGTCCCGACGACAGCTAACTATGGCTACACCTTC. It encodes CASSQVPTTANYGYTF.

This clonotype has at least ten counts. This chain links TRBV29-1 with TRBJ2-5; 14 bases align to TRBD2. The ends lost 8 bases at V and 4 bases at J; junction bases unmatched: 9. Germline V gene lookup returns CDR1 SQVTM and CDR2 ANQGSEA. This CDR3 has 15 residues. CDR3 DNA sequence: TGCAGCCCCGGGGGACTAGCGGGAGAGCCAGAGACCCAGTACTTC. Translation: CSPGGLAGEPETQYF.

This clonotype was counted a few times. This sequence joins TRBV6-5 and TRBJ2-1; no reliable D call. The V gene lost 3 bases and the J gene lost 4 bases, with 13 bases spanning the gap. CDR1 MNHEY and CDR2 SVGAGI come from the germline V gene. The CDR3 loop spans 15 amino acids. The CDR3 coding sequence is TGTGCCAGCAGTTATTCTGGGATTAGTTACAATGAGCAGTTCTTC. The encoded protein is CASSYSGISYNEQFF.

V is TRBV12-3 or TRBV12-4 and J is TRBJ2-5; TRBD2 aligns across 7 bases. This CDR3 spans 16 amino acids. Trimming cost V 3 bases and J 1 base; bases outside gene matches: 8. This CDR3 is CASSLGREPGQETQYF. As DNA, the CDR3 is TGTGCCAGCAGTTTGGGGAGGGAACCCGGCCAAGAGACCCAGTACTTC.

This clonotype was counted only a few times. The J gene is TRBJ2-6, the V gene TRBV3-1, with D perhaps matching TRBD1 (6 bases). This CDR3 is built from 17 residues. Germline-derived CDR1 and CDR2 are LGHDT and YNNKEL (reference sequence). Trimming took 4 bases from V and 0 from J, leaving 13 bases between them. For the CDR3, the DNA is TGTGCCAGCAGCCCTCAGGGGCTTCTCTCTGGGGCCAACGTCCTGACTTTC. It is translated as CASSPQGLLSGANVLTF.

The V and J genes are TRBV28 and TRBJ2-7, with TRBD1 as a possible D gene (6 bases). This CDR3 is 13 amino acids long. Trimming shortened V by 3 bases and J by 3 bases, and 9 bases separated the two germline ends. CDR1 MDHEN and CDR2 SYDVKM come from the germline V gene. CDR3 coding DNA: TGTGCCAGCAGTTTTGGGGACAACTACGAGCAGTACTTC. It yields the protein CASSFGDNYEQYF.

This chain uses TRBV7-3 with TRBJ2-5; the match to TRBD2 covers 10 bases. The better agreement between TRBJ2-1 and the DNA end casts doubt on the J call. Germline CDR1 is SGHTA and CDR2 is FQGTGA. The CDR3 has 16 amino acids. CDR3 sequence: CASSSGSGGAHNEQFF. In nucleotides, the CDR3 is TGTGCCAGCAGCTCTGGGAGCGGGGGGGCCCACAATGAGCAGTTCTTC.

This clonotype appeared a few times. This sequence joins TRBV7-9 and TRBJ2-3; D is ambiguous. This CDR3 is built from 11 residues. Germline values: CDR1 SEHNR, CDR2 FQNEAQ (reference sequence). Trimming pared 3 bases from V and 14 bases from J, leaving 12 bases between. The CDR3 region is CASSFGTLLYF. In nucleotides, the CDR3 is TGTGCCAGCAGCTTCGGCACTTTGCTGTATTTT.

The chain has TRBV11-3 and TRBJ2-5; tentatively, D is TRBD1 or TRBD2 (5 bases each). The J call may be wrong; the DNA end is better matched by TRBJ2-1. Germline CDR1 and CDR2: SGHNT and YENEEA. CDR3 length: 15 residues. CDR3: CASSLSGTQTYEQFF. CDR3 DNA: TGTGCCAGCAGCCTATCCGGGACCCAGACCTATGAGCAGTTCTTC.

V gene TRBV6-2 or TRBV6-3 combines with J gene TRBJ1-1, with D unresolved. V gave up 2 bases and J gave up 3 bases, with 4 bases separating them. From germline, CDR1 is MNHEY and CDR2 SVGEGT. The CDR3 is 12 amino acids. The chain's CDR3 is CASSYPYTEAFF. CDR3 nucleotides: TGTGCCAGCAGTTACCCATACACTGAAGCTTTCTTT.

The genes are TRBV20-1 and TRBJ2-7; 9 bases match TRBD2. V shed 0 bases and J 3 bases; nucleotides not matched to a gene: 3. Per the germline V gene, CDR1 is DFQATT and CDR2 is SNEGSKA (reference sequence). This CDR3 spans 14 amino acids. This chain's CDR3 is CSARDLAGLYEQYF. The CDR3 coding sequence is TGCAGTGCTAGAGATCTAGCGGGACTCTACGAGCAGTACTTC.

This clonotype was recorded many times. The chain is built from TRBV29-1 and TRBJ2-5; no reliable D call. The end of the DNA is better explained by TRBJ2-7, so the J call may be wrong. The CDR3 consists of 11 residues. Germline loops: CDR1 SQVTM, CDR2 ANQGSEA. The CDR3 protein is CSVEEDYEQYF. CDR3 in DNA: TGCAGCGTTGAAGAGGACTACGAGCAGTACTTC.

The V gene is TRBV9, the J gene TRBJ1-6; D call uncertain. The germline gives CDR1 SGDLS, CDR2 YYNGEE. The CDR3 is made up of 15 amino acids. V was clipped by 4 bases and J by 4 bases, with 12 bases between them. CDR3 DNA sequence: TGTGCCAGCAGCACAGAATCAGGTTATAATTCACCCCTCCACTTT. Protein product: CASSTESGYNSPLHF. Complete variable domain (other parts from reference TRBV9 and TRBJ1-6): DSGVTQTPKHLITATGQRVTLRCSPRSGDLSVYWYQQSLDQGLQFLIQYYNGEERAKGNILERFSAQQFPDLHSELNLSSLELGDSALYFCASSTESGYNSPLHFGNGTRLTVT.

The chain carries TRBV5-1 and TRBJ2-5; TRBD2 aligns across 8 bases. With V trimmed by 3 bases and J by 4 bases, 14 bases remained unmatched. The CDR3 has 17 residues. CDR1 SGHRS and CDR2 YFSETQ come from the germline V gene. CDR3 in amino acids: CASSSLALAGISETQYF. CDR3 DNA: TGCGCCAGCAGCTCCTTAGCGCTAGCGGGTATTTCAGAGACCCAGTACTTC.

This clonotype was seen more than once but under ten times. The chain combines TRBV11-1 with TRBJ2-7, with D perhaps matching TRBD1 or TRBD2 (5 bases each). CDR3 length equals 14 residues. CDR1 and CDR2 (germline): SGHAT, FQDESV (reference sequence). Trimming cost V 6 bases and J 2 bases, with 14 bases left between them. The CDR3, as DNA: TGTGCCAGCAGTTTTTCCGGGGCCACCTACGAGCAGTACTTC. Its protein product is CASSFSGATYEQYF.

This chain joins TRBV7-2 and TRBJ2-1; perhaps TRBD1 as D (5 bases). With the DNA end fitting TRBJ2-5 better, the J assignment may be wrong. This CDR3 is built from 14 residues. Germline values: CDR1 SGHTA, CDR2 FQGNSA. The CDR3 protein is CASSSPRAQETQYF. The CDR3 region has the DNA TGTGCCAGCAGCTCCCCCAGGGCCCAAGAGACCCAGTACTTC.

This clonotype was seen ten or more times. The chain has TRBV29-1 and TRBJ1-2; the D is unclear. V was pared by 3 bases and J by 0 bases, with 8 bases between. The CDR3 is 13 amino acids. Per the germline V gene, CDR1 is SQVTM and CDR2 is ANQGSEA. CDR3 amino acids: CSVDEGSNYGYTF. CDR3 DNA sequence: TGCAGCGTTGATGAGGGATCTAACTATGGCTACACCTTC.

Note on this clonotype: Mismatch with germline at one junction end may stem from a read error. The genes are TRBV3-1 and TRBJ2-7, with a tentative D call TRBD1 (6 bases). CDR3 length equals 15 residues. CDR1 and CDR2 (germline): LGHDT, YNNKEL (reference sequence). This CDR3 is CASILSGGSYNEQLF. In nucleotides, the CDR3 is TGTGCCAGCATCTTGTCTGGGGGCTCCTACAATGAGCAGCTCTTC.

The chain combines TRBV7-9 with TRBJ2-3, with 9 bases identical to TRBD2. The CDR3 is 16 residues long. After removal of 1 base from V and 1 base from J, the junction contained 3 bases not matched to a gene. Germline lookup yields CDR1 SEHNR and CDR2 FQNEAQ (reference sequence). The CDR3 region has the DNA TGTGCCAGCAGCTTAGAGGGACTAGCTCGCACAGATACGCAGTATTTT. Protein: CASSLEGLARTDTQYF.

This chain connects TRBV10-3 to TRBJ2-3; 8 bases map to TRBD1. The germline gives CDR1 ENHRY, CDR2 SYGVKD. The CDR3 covers 13 residues. Trimming took 8 bases from V and 3 from J; bases not matched to a gene: 4. CDR3 coding DNA: TGTGCCATCCAGGGGGCGCAGACAGATACGCAGTATTTT. Translating gives CAIQGAQTDTQYF.

This clonotype was detected a few times. This chain connects TRBV9 to TRBJ2-3; 8 bases map to TRBD2. Trimming took 0 bases from V and 4 from J; bases not matched to a gene: 1. The CDR3 extends over 14 amino acids. Germline V gene sequence: CDR1 SGDLS, CDR2 YYNGEE. CDR3 sequence: CASSVEAGADTQYF. The CDR3 bases are TGTGCCAGCAGCGTAGAAGCGGGAGCAGATACGCAGTATTTT.